This TCR beta chain was captured in a study of vaccination and CD4 T cells after COVID-19. The wider study: Comprising six males and four females, the convalescent participants counted two Hispanic individuals among them. The cells in question were stimulated using overlapping spike peptides derived from SARS-CoV-2, HCoV-NL63, HCoV-OC43 and HCoV-229E. Findings of the study overall: Spike mono-reactivity marked 304 of 307 vaccine-specific clones in convalescent patients.

CDR1 and CDR2 (germline): GTSNPN, SVGIG (reference sequence). The CDR3 totals 15 residues. V gave up 2 bases and J gave up 7 bases, with 21 bases separating them. Documented treatment: approximately 9-day PBMC culture with coronavirus spike peptide pools or control peptides (ViraFEST assay). CD4+ T-cell collection from the unexposed donor predated the COVID-19 pandemic (2011-2018). Where cell yield allowed, unexposed-donor CD4+ T cells were probed with SARS-CoV-2 S/N and four cold-coronavirus spikes. Turning to this clonotype: The target antigen is unknown.

Sequencing of cultured CD4+ T cell DNA used the Oncomine TCR Beta short-read assay. TCRdb processed the PCR reads anew with MiXCR; each CDR3 protein has one entry. The sample lists roughly 4,000 distinct CDR3 sequences; about 40% were seen once. This rearrangement joins TRBV30 to TRBJ2-7, with D perhaps matching TRBD1 (5 bases). The sequence was collected from a human donor in good health. The sequenced sample was CD4+ T cells from blood, cultured in vitro. The CDR3 spells CAWSNPGSQMGEQYF. The CDR3 DNA follows: TGTGCCTGGAGTAATCCAGGGTCCCAAATGGGGGAGCAGTACTTC.